This TCR beta chain was identified during a study of radiation and T cells in renal cell carcinoma. Broader study findings: Pretreatment tumor biopsies were lacking, so baseline clonotypes are unknown.

Indicated time point: blood 2 weeks post-SBRT. Treatment defined: 15 Gy SBRT to primary tumor, nephrectomy 4 weeks later. Radiation-treated patients gave blood at baseline, week 2 and week 4. Regarding this clone: The target antigen is unknown.

Looked up from germline, CDR1 is SGHRS and CDR2 is YFSETQ. CDR3 size: 13 residues. V dropped 7 bases and J dropped 10; count of bases not matched to a gene: 12. The method was immunoSEQ multiplex PCR; TCRdb's version includes in-frame clones alone and lacks a portion of them. The table shows 100,000 to 150,000 clones, with 85% to 90% occurring only once. The J gene is TRBJ1-2, the V gene TRBV5-1; TRBD1 matches 8 bases. The TCR originated in a woman in her 70s with renal cell carcinoma. Here the sequenced sample was blood, taken from a patient whose treatment included radiotherapy and nephrectomy. The CDR3 protein is CASQNTGGVDYTF. The CDR3 coding sequence is TGCGCCAGCCAAAATACAGGGGGGGTGGACTACACCTTC.